This is a list of T cell receptor beta chains from one sample in a study of blood T cell repertoires in COVID-19. The table came from immunoSEQ multiplex PCR; TCRdb's copy has only in-frame clones and leaves some out. The table includes 200,000 to 300,000 clones, roughly 80% detected once. Material: peripheral blood. These TCRs come from a woman of 80 years or more with COVID-19, enrolled during active disease. CDR3s include the opening cysteine and the closing phenylalanine or tryptophan. A D gene is named only where the DNA matches it firmly. Some rows have no size entry. The others give once, few or many, or a class for an expanded clone.

V gene	J gene	D gene	CDR3 length	clone size	CDR3 protein	CDR3 DNA
TRBV7-2	TRBJ1-2	.	15	.	CASSPLGGVFSGYTF	TGTGCCAGCAGCCCCCTGGGAGGGGTATTTTCTGGCTACACCTTC
TRBV7-2	TRBJ1-5	TRBD1	14	.	CASSAGTGNQPQHF	TGTGCCAGCAGCGCCGGGACAGGCAATCAGCCCCAGCATTTT
TRBV6-2/TRBV6-3	TRBJ2-1	.	12	.	CASSSSSYEQFF	TGTGCCAGCAGTTCCTCTAGTTATGAGCAGTTCTTC
TRBV9	TRBJ2-1	.	13	.	CASSVQGYNEQFF	TGTGCCAGCAGCGTTCAGGGGTACAATGAGCAGTTCTTC
TRBV15	TRBJ1-5	.	17	.	CATSRDWTVNSNQPQHF	TGTGCCACCAGCAGAGATTGGACAGTTAATAGCAATCAGCCCCAGCATTTT
TRBV9	TRBJ2-1	TRBD2	15	.	CASSAELAGYNEQFF	TGTGCCAGCAGCGCGGAACTAGCGGGGTACAATGAGCAGTTCTTC
TRBV11-2	TRBJ2-7	TRBD1	13	.	CATRRTGAYEQYF	TGTGCCACTCGGAGGACAGGGGCCTACGAGCAGTACTTC
TRBV27	TRBJ2-3	.	14	.	CASSLTTNTDTQYF	TGTGCCAGCAGTTTGACAACAAACACAGATACGCAGTATTTT
TRBV30	TRBJ1-2	.	16	.	CAWSDQALSGNYGYTF	TGTGCCTGGAGTGACCAGGCTTTGAGTGGAAACTATGGCTACACCTTC
TRBV6-5	TRBJ2-7	TRBD1	15	.	CASSRGGTGPYEQYF	TGTGCCAGCAGTCGCGGCGGGACAGGACCCTACGAGCAGTACTTC
TRBV10-3	TRBJ1-4	TRBD1	14	.	CAISRQGPLGGLFF	TGTGCCATCAGTCGACAGGGTCCTTTGGGCGGACTGTTTTTT
TRBV4-1	TRBJ1-1	TRBD1	16	once	CASSQGYRGMNTEAFF	TGCGCCAGCAGCCAAGGCTACAGGGGCATGAACACTGAAGCTTTCTTT
TRBV28	TRBJ1-5	.	15	few	CASRILSGTGQPQHF	TGTGCCAGCAGAATCCTGAGCGGGACTGGGCAGCCCCAGCATTTT
TRBV5-4	TRBJ1-2	TRBD1	15	few	CASSTRGQGASGYTF	TGTGCCAGCAGCACTAGGGGACAGGGGGCGTCGGGCTACACCTTC
TRBV6-5	TRBJ1-1	.	14	.	CASSYSRGGTEAFF	TGTGCCAGCAGTTACTCTCGGGGTGGTACTGAAGCTTTCTTT
TRBV6-5	TRBJ1-1	TRBD1	14	.	CASTLTGVNTEAFF	TGTGCCAGCACCCTTACAGGGGTGAACACTGAAGCTTTCTTT